One sample yielded the 26 T cell receptor beta chains listed below, sequenced in a study of cytomegalovirus exposure and HLA in healthy donors. Researchers ran the PCR with 60 Vbeta and 13 Jbeta primers. Produced via immunoSEQ multiplex PCR; TCRdb's table is partial and in-frame only. The sample has fewer than 250,000 clones, 60% to 85% seen once. The sequenced sample was PBMCs. The receptor set was obtained from a middle-aged man in good health and CMV-seronegative.

The chain carries TRBV12-5 and TRBJ2-1; 8 bases match TRBD2. The germline gives CDR1 LGHNT, CDR2 FRNRAP. The CDR3 contains 14 residues. V lost 2 bases to trimming and J lost 8 bases; unmatched junction nucleotides: 5. The CDR3 sequence: CASGLRLAGHEQFF. CDR3 DNA sequence: TGTGCTAGTGGTTTGAGGTTAGCGGGGCATGAGCAGTTCTTC.

This clone occurred a few times. The rearrangement joins TRBV28 to TRBJ2-5, with no clear D. CDR3 length: 13 amino acids. The germline gives CDR1 MDHEN, CDR2 SYDVKM. The ends were cut back, 4 bases at V and 5 bases at J, with 11 bases in the middle. For the CDR3, the DNA is TGTGCCAGCAGTTCTTCCCCCTCTGAGACCCAGTACTTC. Amino acid sequence: CASSSSPSETQYF.

This clone turned up a few times. The rearrangement joins TRBV6-6 to TRBJ1-1; D uncertain. Trimming removed 7 bases from V and 0 bases from J, with 9 bases in between. Germline V gene lookup returns CDR1 MNHNY and CDR2 SVGAGI (reference sequence). This CDR3 contains 13 residues. The CDR3 DNA follows: TGTGCCAGCACCGAGTGGTTGAACACTGAAGCTTTCTTT. The encoded protein is CASTEWLNTEAFF.

This clone was detected once. This CDR3 is CASSVPREAFF. CDR3 nucleotides: TGTGCCAGCAGTGTCCCTCGTGAAGCTTTCTTT. The chain uses TRBV6-1 and TRBJ1-1; D uncertain. This CDR3 spans 11 amino acids. The V end lost 4 bases, the J end lost 7 bases, and 7 bases lay between the germline ends. Germline V gene lookup returns CDR1 MNHNS and CDR2 SASEGT.

The chain joins TRBV7-7 to TRBJ2-5; D ambiguous. CDR1 SSHAT and CDR2 FNYEAQ come from the germline V gene (reference sequence). The CDR3 consists of 13 residues. V was shortened by 0 bases and J by 3 bases, with 5 bases between the two germline ends. The chain's CDR3 is CASSLAEKETQYF. The CDR3 region has the DNA TGTGCCAGCAGCTTAGCGGAGAAAGAGACCCAGTACTTC.

J is TRBJ1-1 and V is TRBV5-6; D gene unclear. The length of the CDR3 is 16 residues. Trimming removed 4 bases from V and 3 bases from J, with 19 bases in between. Per germline, CDR1 SGHDT and CDR2 YYEEEE. The CDR3 here is CASSPLRTSKDTEAFF. DNA of the CDR3: TGTGCCAGCAGCCCCCTGCGGACTAGCAAGGACACTGAAGCTTTCTTT. Using reference TRBV5-6 and TRBJ1-1 for the parts outside the CDR3, the full variable domain is DAGVTQSPTHLIKTRGQQVTLRCSPKSGHDTVSWYQQALGQGPQFIFQYYEEEERQRGNFPDRFSGHQFPNYSSELNVNALLLGDSALYLCASSPLRTSKDTEAFFGQGTRLTVV.

The sample holds a few counts of this clone. The chain links TRBV4-3 to TRBJ1-2; weak D call: TRBD1 (5 bases). Trimming shortened V by 1 base and J by 0 bases, and 12 bases separated the two germline ends. Germline CDR1 reads LGHNA; CDR2 reads YSLEER. The CDR3 loop spans 16 amino acids. CDR3 loop: CASSQGPPGANYGYTF. The CDR3 nucleotides are TGCGCCAGCAGCCAAGGGCCCCCGGGGGCTAACTATGGCTACACCTTC.

The chain combines TRBV28 with TRBJ2-3, with 13 bases aligning to TRBD2. Germline V CDR1 and CDR2: MDHEN, SYDVKM. The V gene end was trimmed by 4 bases and the J gene end by 2 bases; junction bases not matched to a gene: 9. CDR3 length: 18 residues. CDR3 sequence reads: CASSYTSGRGRSTDTQYF. CDR3 nucleotides: TGTGCCAGCAGTTATACTAGCGGGAGGGGGCGGTCCACAGATACGCAGTATTTT.

The rearrangement uses TRBV7-9 and TRBJ2-3, with D unresolved. V lost 5 bases, J lost 6 bases, and 12 bases lay in between. The V gene's germline CDR1 is SEHNR and CDR2 FQNEAQ (reference sequence). The CDR3 extends over 13 amino acids. CDR3 amino acids: CASSLSLRDTQYF. The CDR3 DNA reads TGTGCCAGCAGCCTATCCCTGAGGGATACGCAGTATTTT.

This rearrangement joins TRBV7-2 to TRBJ2-3, with 9 bases aligning to TRBD2. In germline, CDR1 is SGHTA, CDR2 FQGNSA. This CDR3 is 17 amino acids long. J lost 2 bases, V lost 1 base, and 7 bases had no gene match. The CDR3: CASSLVPAGGNTDTQYF. In nucleotides, the CDR3 is TGTGCCAGCAGCTTAGTCCCAGCGGGGGGAAACACAGATACGCAGTATTTT.

As concerns this clone: The junction differs from germline at one of its ends, possibly a read error. The chain links TRBV28 to TRBJ2-5; 8 bases are a match to TRBD2. CDR1 is MDHEN and CDR2 is SYDVKM in the germline V gene. CDR3 length: 13 residues. CDR3 nucleotides: TGTGCCAGCAGTTTAAGAAGCGGGAGAACTTCCGACTTC. This gives the protein CASSLRSGRTSDF.

This chain connects TRBV5-4 to TRBJ2-7; 9 bases are shared with TRBD2. Trimming removed 0 bases from V and 4 bases from J; junction bases left unmatched: 2. CDR1 SGHNT and CDR2 YYREEE come from the germline V gene (reference sequence). The CDR3 is 14 residues long. As DNA, the CDR3 is TGTGCCAGCAGCTTGGGACTAGCGGAATACGAGCAGTACTTC. Encoded protein: CASSLGLAEYEQYF.

The V gene is TRBV7-8, the J gene TRBJ1-5; D possibly corresponds to TRBD1 (6 bases). This CDR3 has 15 amino acids. Between the trimmed V and J ends, which lost 5 bases and 3 bases, there was a span of 14 bases. CDR1 and CDR2 (germline): SGHVS, FQNEAQ. The CDR3, as DNA: TGTGCCAGCAGCAGGCGAGGGGGACCCAATCAGCCCCAGCATTTT. This gives the protein CASSRRGGPNQPQHF.

V is TRBV27 and J is TRBJ2-2; TRBD2 agrees at 9 bases. The CDR3 sequence is 16 residues long. V trimming: 1 base; J trimming: 6 bases; junction bases outside the gene matches: 6. The germline gives CDR1 MNHEY, CDR2 SMNVEV (reference sequence). The CDR3 is CASSLFGGRASGELFF. CDR3 coding DNA: TGTGCCAGCAGTTTATTTGGCGGGAGGGCCTCCGGGGAGCTGTTTTTT.

This chain joins TRBV7-8 and TRBJ1-6; tentative D call: TRBD1 (5 bases). Germline loops: CDR1 SGHVS, CDR2 FQNEAQ. CDR3 size: 16 residues. V was cut by 2 bases and J by 8 bases, with 16 bases left in between. The CDR3 reads CASSLRRGEPDSPLHF. Written as DNA, the CDR3 is TGTGCCAGCAGCTTACGAAGGGGTGAACCTGATTCACCCCTCCACTTT.

CDR3: CASSSADRYSPLHF. In DNA, the CDR3 is TGTGCCAGCAGCTCCGCGGACAGGTATTCACCCCTCCACTTT. V and J are TRBV7-2 and TRBJ1-6, with TRBD1 matching 7 bases. Germline V gene sequence: CDR1 SGHTA, CDR2 FQGNSA. The CDR3 extends over 14 amino acids. V was clipped by 4 bases and J by 8 bases; unmatched bases: 5.

The V and J genes are TRBV6-5 and TRBJ1-5, with D possibly matching TRBD1 (5 bases). The germline V gene has CDR1 MNHEY and CDR2 SVGAGI. The CDR3 has 15 residues. Trimming removed 6 bases from V and 0 bases from J, with 12 bases in between. The chain's CDR3 is CASSQNRISNQPQHF. The CDR3, as DNA: TGTGCCAGCAGCCAGAACAGGATTAGCAATCAGCCCCAGCATTTT.

The chain uses TRBV5-1 and TRBJ1-1; 8 positions agree with TRBD1. This CDR3 has 16 residues. Looked up from germline, CDR1 is SGHRS and CDR2 is YFSETQ. V lost 4 bases to trimming and J lost 1 base; unmatched junction nucleotides: 9. The CDR3 loop reads CASSTGQGGPNTEAFF. The CDR3 coding sequence is TGCGCCAGCAGCACCGGACAGGGAGGCCCGAACACTGAAGCTTTCTTT.

The chain joins TRBV7-9 to TRBJ2-2; maybe TRBD1 (6 bases). From germline, CDR1 is SEHNR and CDR2 FQNEAQ (reference sequence). This CDR3 spans 15 amino acids. Trimming left V 5 bases short and J 0 bases short, with 10 bases between. CDR3 loop: CASSPWTANTGELFF. The CDR3 DNA reads TGTGCCAGCAGCCCTTGGACAGCGAACACCGGGGAGCTGTTTTTT. The full variable domain, its missing parts supplied by reference TRBV7-9 and TRBJ2-2, is DTGVSQNPRHKITKRGQNVTFRCDPISEHNRLYWYRQTLGQGPEFLTYFQNEAQLEKSRLLSDRFSAERPKGSFSTLEIQRTEQGDSAMYLCASSPWTANTGELFFGEGSRLTVL.

The chain uses TRBV10-1 and TRBJ2-7, with a tentative D call TRBD1 (6 bases). The CDR3 totals 17 residues. V gave up 2 bases and J gave up 1 base, with 18 bases separating them. Per the germline V gene, CDR1 is WNHNN and CDR2 is SYGVQD (reference sequence). CDR3 in amino acids: CASSENRALIPSYEQYF. CDR3 bases: TGCGCCAGCAGTGAGAACAGGGCCCTCATCCCATCCTACGAGCAGTACTTC.

The chain joins TRBV15 to TRBJ2-6; 7 nucleotides match TRBD1. This CDR3 has 16 residues. The V gene end was trimmed by 3 bases and the J gene end by 4 bases; junction bases not matched to a gene: 6. The germline CDR1 and CDR2 sequences are LNHNV and YYDKDF (reference sequence). The DNA of the CDR3 is TGTGCCACCAGCAGCCCACAGGGGATAGGGGCCAACGTCCTGACTTTC. Its translation: CATSSPQGIGANVLTF. The whole variable domain, remainder taken from reference TRBV15 and TRBJ2-6, is DAMVIQNPRYQVTQFGKPVTLSCSQTLNHNVMYWYQQKSSQAPKLLFHYYDKDFNNEADTPDNFQSRRPNTSFCFLDIRSPGLGDTAMYLCATSSPQGIGANVLTFGAGSRLTVL.

The V call is TRBV4-3, the J call TRBJ1-1, with TRBD1 as a possible D gene (6 bases). The CDR3 runs 14 residues. Germline V gene lookup returns CDR1 LGHNA and CDR2 YSLEER. Between the trimmed V and J ends, which lost 5 bases and 6 bases, there was a span of 16 bases. The CDR3 loop is CASSNNRVSAEAFF. CDR3 sequence (DNA): TGCGCCAGCAGCAACAACAGGGTATCGGCTGAAGCTTTCTTT.

This clone was seen just once. The V call is TRBV7-9, the J call TRBJ1-4; 7 bases match TRBD1. Germline loops: CDR1 SEHNR, CDR2 FQNEAQ (reference sequence). V dropped 4 bases and J dropped 5; count of bases not matched to a gene: 10. The CDR3 has 16 amino acids. The CDR3: CASSWGQIDLNEKLFF. The DNA of the CDR3 is TGTGCCAGCAGCTGGGGACAGATCGACCTGAATGAAAAACTGTTTTTT.

This rearrangement joins TRBV7-2 to TRBJ1-1; a possible D gene is TRBD1 (5 bases). V shed 7 bases and J shed 6 bases, with 18 bases lying between them. This CDR3 contains 14 residues. From germline, CDR1 is SGHTA and CDR2 FQGNSA. The CDR3 spells CASTRFGGTPEAFF. The CDR3 nucleotides read TGTGCCAGCACCCGGTTCGGGGGGACCCCTGAAGCTTTCTTT.

The chain recombines TRBV30 with TRBJ1-1; no definite D call. The CDR3 is made up of 13 amino acids. Trimming stripped 0 bases from V and 1 base from J, with 6 bases between. The germline gives CDR1 GTSNPN, CDR2 SVGIG (reference sequence). The CDR3 region has the DNA TGTGCCTGGAGTGTACGGGGGAACACTGAAGCTTTCTTT. Residues: CAWSVRGNTEAFF.

The chain joins TRBV5-8 to TRBJ1-3, with D unresolved. Germline V gene lookup returns CDR1 SGHTS and CDR2 YDEGEE. The CDR3 has 14 amino acids. The V end was cut by 0 bases, the J end by 0 bases, with 4 bases between. The chain's CDR3 is CASSLALSGNTIYF. The CDR3 DNA reads as TGTGCCAGCAGCTTGGCACTCTCTGGAAACACCATATATTTT.